This passage covers 26 T cell receptor beta chains from one sample sequenced in a study of blood T cell repertoires in COVID-19. Produced via immunoSEQ multiplex PCR; TCRdb's table is partial and in-frame only. The sample records around 200,000 clones, roughly four fifths being singletons. Input material: peripheral blood. Every receptor here comes from a woman aged 40 to 50 with acute or convalescent COVID-19.

This chain links TRBV5-4 with TRBJ2-7; TRBD1 aligns across 7 bases. The CDR3 loop spans 14 amino acids. In germline, CDR1 is SGHNT, CDR2 YYREEE (reference sequence). V shed 5 bases, J shed 2 bases, and the junction held 7 bases outside the gene matches. The chain's CDR3 is CASRSGTAAYEQYF. As DNA, the CDR3 is TGTGCCAGCAGATCCGGGACAGCCGCCTACGAGCAGTACTTC.

The chain couples TRBV29-1 to TRBJ2-3, with D hard to call. This CDR3 region has 11 residues. Germline V gives CDR1 SQVTM, CDR2 ANQGSEA. Between the trimmed V and J ends, which lost 7 bases and 10 bases, there was a span of 15 bases. The DNA of the CDR3 is TGCAGCGGAGATAGTGTCACGGCGCAGTATTTT. Amino acids: CSGDSVTAQYF.

The chain has TRBV5-1 and TRBJ2-1, with 12 bases aligning to TRBD2. After removal of 4 bases from V and 0 bases from J, the junction contained 8 bases not matched to a gene. Germline values: CDR1 SGHRS, CDR2 YFSETQ. This CDR3 is 18 amino acids long. CDR3 loop: CASSATSGGQSSYNEQFF. For the CDR3, the DNA is TGCGCCAGCAGCGCGACTAGCGGGGGCCAGAGCTCCTACAATGAGCAGTTCTTC.

This rearrangement joins TRBV25-1 to TRBJ1-6; D is unclear. The CDR3 loop spans 12 amino acids. Germline lookup yields CDR1 MGHDK and CDR2 SYGVNS. V was shortened by 1 base and J by 9 bases, with 4 bases between the two germline ends. The CDR3 loop reads CASSESSSPLHF. DNA of the CDR3: TGTGCCAGCAGTGAATCATCTTCACCCCTCCACTTT.

V gene TRBV28 combines with J gene TRBJ1-2, with TRBD1 matching over 7 bases. The CDR3 loop spans 14 amino acids. CDR1 MDHEN and CDR2 SYDVKM come from the germline V gene. V lost 8 bases and J lost 5; bases outside the gene matches: 11. CDR3 bases: TGTGCCAGCGGACCGCGGGACAGTGGGTATGGCTACACCTTC. Translating it yields CASGPRDSGYGYTF.

This chain connects TRBV21-1 to TRBJ2-7; TRBD1, as called in the table, went unchecked against the DNA. TRBV21-1 is classified as a pseudogene. This CDR3 spans 16 amino acids. In DNA form, the CDR3 reads TGTGCCAGCAGCAAAGCGCGAGGGGACAGACCCTACGAGCAGTACTTC. Amino acids: CASSKARGDRPYEQYF.

This clone occurred a few times. V is TRBV7-2 and J is TRBJ1-2, with D possibly TRBD1 on 6 matching bases. V was cut by 2 bases and J by 3 bases, with 7 bases left in between. Germline CDR1 and CDR2: SGHTA and FQGNSA. CDR3 length equals 13 residues. The CDR3 coding sequence is TGTGCCAGCAGCTTATCAGGGGACTATGGCTACACCTTC. This codes for CASSLSGDYGYTF.

This clone was seen only a few times. This chain connects TRBV27 to TRBJ2-3; 10 bases fit TRBD2. Germline assignment: CDR1 MNHEY and CDR2 SMNVEV (reference sequence). CDR3 size: 15 residues. V lost 4 bases and J lost 5; bases outside the gene matches: 6. CDR3 sequence: CASSSSSGSRDTQYF. Written as DNA, the CDR3 is TGTGCCAGCAGTTCTTCTAGCGGGAGCCGAGATACGCAGTATTTT.

This clone appeared a single time. In DNA, the CDR3 is TGTGCCAGCAGCTTAATGAAAGAGCTGACAGGAGTAAACTATGGCTACACCTTC. Translating it yields CASSLMKELTGVNYGYTF. This chain uses TRBV11-2 with TRBJ1-2; tentative D call: TRBD1 (6 bases). The germline V gene has CDR1 SGHAT and CDR2 FQNNGV. Deletions cut 2 bases from V and 2 bases from J, with 21 bases between. The CDR3 has 18 amino acids. The variable domain in full, with the rest retrieved from reference TRBV11-2 and TRBJ1-2, is EAGVAQSPRYKIIEKRQSVAFWCNPISGHATLYWYQQILGQGPKLLIQFQNNGVVDDSQLPKDRFSAERLKGVDSTLKIQPAKLEDSAVYLCASSLMKELTGVNYGYTFGSGTRLTVV.

This clone was picked up a small number of times. The chain is built from TRBV5-4 and TRBJ1-5; 8 bases fit TRBD1. This CDR3 comprises 15 residues. Germline CDR1 reads SGHNT; CDR2 reads YYREEE (reference sequence). V dropped 3 bases and J dropped 1; count of bases not matched to a gene: 3. The CDR3 region has the DNA TGTGCCAGCAGCTCCGACAGGGGCAGCAATCAGCCCCAGCATTTT. Translating it yields CASSSDRGSNQPQHF.

The CDR3 DNA reads as TGTGCCACCAGTGACCCGGGACAGGGGAACACTGAAGCTTTCTTT. Its protein product is CATSDPGQGNTEAFF. J is TRBJ1-1 and V is TRBV24-1, with 9 bases lining up with TRBD1. The CDR3 spans 15 residues. CDR1 and CDR2 from the germline V gene are KGHDR and SFDVKD. J gave up 1 base and V 4 bases, and 3 bases lay outside the gene matches.

The genes are TRBV5-6 and TRBJ2-7; 9 positions agree with TRBD2. J gave up 3 bases and V 0 bases, and 1 base lay outside the gene matches. Germline CDR1 reads SGHDT; CDR2 reads YYEEEE. This CDR3 comprises 14 residues. The CDR3 coding sequence is TGTGCCAGCAGCTTGGGACTAGCGGACTACGAGCAGTACTTC. Its protein product is CASSLGLADYEQYF. Looking up the rest from reference TRBV5-6 and TRBJ2-7 gives the full variable domain: DAGVTQSPTHLIKTRGQQVTLRCSPKSGHDTVSWYQQALGQGPQFIFQYYEEEERQRGNFPDRFSGHQFPNYSSELNVNALLLGDSALYLCASSLGLADYEQYFGPGTRLTVT.

This clone showed up just once. This chain links TRBV5-1 with TRBJ1-1, with D perhaps matching TRBD1 (5 bases). V dropped 3 bases and J dropped 0 bases, with 15 bases sitting between them. The CDR3 is 16 amino acids. Per the germline V gene, CDR1 is SGHRS and CDR2 is YFSETQ. CDR3: CASSWGSGDLNTEAFF. CDR3 nucleotide sequence: TGCGCCAGCAGCTGGGGGTCGGGAGATCTGAACACTGAAGCTTTCTTT. Full variable domain (remainder filled in from reference TRBV5-1 and TRBJ1-1): KAGVTQTPRYLIKTRGQQVTLSCSPISGHRSVSWYQQTPGQGLQFLFEYFSETQRNKGNFPGRFSGRQFSNSRSEMNVSTLELGDSALYLCASSWGSGDLNTEAFFGQGTRLTVV.

The chain links TRBV5-1 to TRBJ2-2; D is unresolved. The CDR3 sequence is 14 residues long. V lost 2 bases, J lost 4 bases, and 9 bases lay in between. The germline V gene has CDR1 SGHRS and CDR2 YFSETQ. The CDR3 DNA is TGCGCCAGCAGCTTCGCCCAGGTCACCGGGGAGCTGTTTTTT. It yields the protein CASSFAQVTGELFF.

This clone was counted once. The rearrangement uses TRBV28 and TRBJ1-3, with 7 positions matching TRBD1. Germline assignment: CDR1 MDHEN and CDR2 SYDVKM. The CDR3 length is 14 residues. With 5 bases clipped from V and 4 bases from J, the junction kept 5 bases outside the gene matches. Here the CDR3 reads CASSRSDRGNTIYF. The CDR3 DNA follows: TGTGCCAGCAGTCGATCGGACAGGGGAAACACCATATATTTT.

This chain connects TRBV20-1 to TRBJ2-7, with TRBD2 matching over 10 bases. Germline-derived CDR1 and CDR2 are DFQATT and SNEGSKA (reference sequence). The J segment lost 1 base and the V segment lost 3 bases, leaving 0 bases of the junction unmatched. This CDR3 spans 13 amino acids. CDR3 amino acids: CSASSGRSYEQYF. CDR3 nucleotides: TGCAGTGCTAGTAGCGGGAGGTCCTACGAGCAGTACTTC.

The chain links TRBV7-2 to TRBJ1-5; a possible D gene is TRBD1 (6 bases). The germline V gene has CDR1 SGHTA and CDR2 FQGNSA. The CDR3 has 15 amino acids. The germline V and J ends were trimmed by 2 bases and 2 bases, with 10 bases remaining between them. The CDR3 nucleotides are TGTGCCAGCAGCTTATGGGCAGGGGGCAATCAGCCCCAGCATTTT. Translation: CASSLWAGGNQPQHF.

The chain carries TRBV12-3 or TRBV12-4 and TRBJ2-7; weak D call: TRBD2 (6 bases). This CDR3 is 13 amino acids long. With 1 base removed from V and 7 bases from J, the gap between germline ends came to 11 bases. CDR3 bases: TGTGCCAGCAGTTTAGGGCGGGAAGGGGAGCAGTACTTC. This sequence encodes CASSLGREGEQYF.

This clone showed up just once. CDR3 residues: CASSRSGRHTGELFF. In DNA form, the CDR3 reads TGTGCCAGCAGCCGAAGCGGGCGACACACCGGGGAGCTGTTTTTT. The chain recombines TRBV6-6 with TRBJ2-2, with D perhaps matching TRBD2 (6 bases). Trimming pared 6 bases from V and 3 bases from J, leaving 14 bases between. Germline loops: CDR1 MNHNY, CDR2 SVGAGI (reference sequence). This CDR3 contains 15 residues.

The chain links TRBV10-3 to TRBJ2-1; possibly TRBD2 for D (5 bases). Germline values: CDR1 ENHRY, CDR2 SYGVKD. V was trimmed by 8 bases and J by 9 bases, leaving 14 bases between them. This CDR3 spans 12 amino acids. The CDR3 region has the DNA TGTGCCATCTCTGTAGAGGGTGGTGAGCAGTTCTTC. Protein product: CAISVEGGEQFF.

This chain connects TRBV9 to TRBJ1-5, with a possible D match to TRBD1 (6 bases). Germline CDR1 is SGDLS and CDR2 is YYNGEE. The CDR3 loop spans 13 amino acids. The ends were cut back, 9 bases at V and 9 bases at J, with 19 bases in the middle. The CDR3 region is CANLGTTLRPQHF. In nucleotides, the CDR3 is TGTGCCAACCTAGGGACAACTCTACGGCCCCAGCATTTT.

The V call is TRBV18, the J call TRBJ2-7; 9 bases map to TRBD2. Germline assignment: CDR1 KGHSH and CDR2 LQKENI. The CDR3 is made up of 14 amino acids. With 2 bases clipped from V and 3 bases from J, the junction kept 2 bases outside the gene matches. The CDR3 spells CASSPSLAGYEQYF. DNA for the CDR3: TGTGCCAGCTCACCATCACTAGCGGGCTACGAGCAGTACTTC. The variable domain in full, completed from reference TRBV18 and TRBJ2-7, reads NAGVMQNPRHLVRRRGQEARLRCSPMKGHSHVYWYRQLPEEGLKFMVYLQKENIIDESGMPKERFSAEFPKEGPSILRIQQVVRGDSAAYFCASSPSLAGYEQYFGPGTRLTVT.

The rearrangement joins TRBV7-3 to TRBJ1-1, with D possibly matching TRBD1 (6 bases). V lost 4 bases and J lost 8, with 14 bases in between. This CDR3 is 13 amino acids long. Germline CDR1 is SGHTA and CDR2 is FQGTGA. The CDR3 protein is CASSSKYTGEAFF. The DNA of the CDR3 is TGTGCCAGCAGCTCGAAGTACACAGGGGAAGCTTTCTTT.

V gene TRBV28 combines with J gene TRBJ1-5; 8 positions match TRBD1. J lost 6 bases, V lost 2 bases, and 9 bases had no gene match. In germline, CDR1 is MDHEN, CDR2 SYDVKM. The CDR3 runs to 16 residues. CDR3 in DNA: TGTGCCAGCAGTTTAAGGACAGGGTCTAATATTCAGCCCCAGCATTTT. It translates to CASSLRTGSNIQPQHF. Full variable domain (missing parts from reference TRBV28 and TRBJ1-5): DVKVTQSSRYLVKRTGEKVFLECVQDMDHENMFWYRQDPGLGLRLIYFSYDVKMKEKGDIPEGYSVSREKKERFSLILESASTNQTSMYLCASSLRTGSNIQPQHFGDGTRLSIL.

V gene TRBV5-1 combines with J gene TRBJ1-1; 7 bases are a match to TRBD1. The CDR3 contains 14 residues. V gave up 0 bases and J gave up 5 bases; unmatched junction bases: 4. From germline, CDR1 is SGHRS and CDR2 YFSETQ. The DNA of the CDR3 is TGCGCCAGCAGCTTGGACACAGGGGCAACTGAAGCTTTCTTT. This codes for CASSLDTGATEAFF.

This sequence joins TRBV29-1 and TRBJ1-5; 7 bases are a match to TRBD1. Germline CDR1 is SQVTM and CDR2 is ANQGSEA. Losses at the gene ends were 4 bases for V and 2 bases for J; bases not matched to a gene: 2. The CDR3 has 13 residues. CDR3 in amino acids: CSVGQGGNQPQHF. CDR3 in DNA: TGCAGCGTTGGGCAGGGGGGCAATCAGCCCCAGCATTTT.